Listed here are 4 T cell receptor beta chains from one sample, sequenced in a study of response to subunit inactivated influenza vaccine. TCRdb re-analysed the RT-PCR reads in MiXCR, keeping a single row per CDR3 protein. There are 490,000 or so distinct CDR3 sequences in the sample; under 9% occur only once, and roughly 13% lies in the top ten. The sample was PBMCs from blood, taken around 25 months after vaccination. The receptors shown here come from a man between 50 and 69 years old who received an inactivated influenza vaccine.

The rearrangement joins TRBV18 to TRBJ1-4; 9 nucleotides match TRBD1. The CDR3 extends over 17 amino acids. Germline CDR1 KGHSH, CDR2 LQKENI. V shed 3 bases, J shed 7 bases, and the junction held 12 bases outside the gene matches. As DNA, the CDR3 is TGTGCCAGCTCACCCGAGGACAGGGGAGGAGGGATTGAAAAACTGTTTTTT. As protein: CASSPEDRGGGIEKLFF.

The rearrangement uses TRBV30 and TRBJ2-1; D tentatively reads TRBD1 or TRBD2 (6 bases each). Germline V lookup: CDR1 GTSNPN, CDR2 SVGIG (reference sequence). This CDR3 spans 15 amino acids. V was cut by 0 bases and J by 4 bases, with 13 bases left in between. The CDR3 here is CAWSVEGGYYNEQFF. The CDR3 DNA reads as TGTGCCTGGAGTGTCGAGGGGGGATATTACAATGAGCAGTTCTTC.

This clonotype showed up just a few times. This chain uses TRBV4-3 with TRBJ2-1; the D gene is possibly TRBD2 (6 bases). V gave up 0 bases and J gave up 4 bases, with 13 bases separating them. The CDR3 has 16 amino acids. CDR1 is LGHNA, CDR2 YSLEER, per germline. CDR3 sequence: CASSQDGVAEYNEQFF. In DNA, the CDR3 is TGCGCCAGCAGCCAAGATGGGGTAGCGGAGTACAATGAGCAGTTCTTC.

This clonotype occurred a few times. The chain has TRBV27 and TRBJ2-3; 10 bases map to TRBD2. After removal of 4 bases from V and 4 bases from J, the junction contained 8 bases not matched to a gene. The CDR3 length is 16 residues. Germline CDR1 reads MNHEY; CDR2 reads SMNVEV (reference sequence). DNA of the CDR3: TGTGCCAGCAGTTGGGGCTTAGCGGGGGGTTCAGATACGCAGTATTTT. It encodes CASSWGLAGGSDTQYF.